This entry is about one TCR beta chain. This record belongs to a study of OX40 agonist ivuxolimab in advanced cancers. Only in-frame clones appear in the TCRdb table, and some are missing; sequencing was by immunoSEQ multiplex PCR. This sample has some 35,000 clones; roughly four fifths occur once, and the top ten carry 20% to 30%. This clonotype originated in an adult with an advanced solid tumor such as melanoma, head and neck, liver or kidney cancer. The sample in question was CD4+ or CD8+ T cells sorted from blood, obtained in a trial of the OX40 agonist ivuxolimab.

The CDR3 nucleotides read TGTGCCAGCAGTTACGAAGCTATCTATGGCTACACCTTC. Amino acid sequence: CASSYEAIYGYTF. The chain is built from TRBV6-6 and TRBJ1-2, with no clear D. The V and J ends lost 2 bases and 4 bases respectively, with 8 bases between them. This CDR3 region has 13 residues. From germline, CDR1 is MNHNY and CDR2 SVGAGI (reference sequence).